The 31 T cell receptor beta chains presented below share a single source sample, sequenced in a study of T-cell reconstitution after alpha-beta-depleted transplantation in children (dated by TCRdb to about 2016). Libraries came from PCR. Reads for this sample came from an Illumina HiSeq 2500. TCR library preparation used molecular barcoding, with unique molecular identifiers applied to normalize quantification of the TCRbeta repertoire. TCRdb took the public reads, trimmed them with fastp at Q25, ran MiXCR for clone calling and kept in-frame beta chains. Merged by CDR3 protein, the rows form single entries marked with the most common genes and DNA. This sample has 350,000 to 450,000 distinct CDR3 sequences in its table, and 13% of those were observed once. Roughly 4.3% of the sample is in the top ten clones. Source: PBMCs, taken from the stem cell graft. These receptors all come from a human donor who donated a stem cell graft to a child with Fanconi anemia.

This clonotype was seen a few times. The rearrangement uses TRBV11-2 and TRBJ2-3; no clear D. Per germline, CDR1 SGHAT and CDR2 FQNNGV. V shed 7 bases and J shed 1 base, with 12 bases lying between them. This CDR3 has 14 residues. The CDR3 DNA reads TGTGCCAGCACCCTTTCCTGGGGCACAGATACGCAGTATTTT. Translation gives CASTLSWGTDTQYF.

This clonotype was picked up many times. The CDR3 reads CATSRVGSNEKLFF. The CDR3 region has the DNA TGTGCCACCAGCAGAGTGGGTTCTAATGAAAAACTGTTTTTT. V gene TRBV15 combines with J gene TRBJ1-4; no clear D. The length of the CDR3 is 14 residues. In germline, CDR1 is LNHNV, CDR2 YYDKDF (reference sequence). V gave up 1 base and J gave up 3 bases, with 6 bases separating them.

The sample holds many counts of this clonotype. CDR3 residues: CASSHHRGTYNNEQFF. The CDR3 region has the DNA TGTGCCAGCAGTCACCACAGGGGGACTTACAACAATGAGCAGTTCTTC. V usage is TRBV6-5 and J usage is TRBJ2-1; 8 bases match TRBD1. The ends lost 5 bases at V and 5 bases at J; junction bases unmatched: 11. The germline gives CDR1 MNHEY, CDR2 SVGAGI. CDR3 length: 16 amino acids.

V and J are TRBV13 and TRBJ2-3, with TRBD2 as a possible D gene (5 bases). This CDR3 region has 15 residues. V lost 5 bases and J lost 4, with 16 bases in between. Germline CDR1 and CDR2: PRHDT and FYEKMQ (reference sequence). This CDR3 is CASSALLGTADTQYF. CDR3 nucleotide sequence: TGTGCCAGCAGCGCACTACTAGGAACGGCAGATACGCAGTATTTT.

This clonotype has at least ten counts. The CDR3 region is CASSPGLPGDTEAFF. DNA of the CDR3: TGTGCCAGCAGCCCGGGACTCCCTGGGGACACTGAAGCTTTCTTT. The V gene is TRBV3-1, the J gene TRBJ1-1; D possibly corresponds to TRBD1 (5 bases). Per the germline V gene, CDR1 is LGHDT and CDR2 is YNNKEL (reference sequence). The V end was cut by 4 bases, the J end by 3 bases, with 15 bases between. The CDR3 length is 15 residues.

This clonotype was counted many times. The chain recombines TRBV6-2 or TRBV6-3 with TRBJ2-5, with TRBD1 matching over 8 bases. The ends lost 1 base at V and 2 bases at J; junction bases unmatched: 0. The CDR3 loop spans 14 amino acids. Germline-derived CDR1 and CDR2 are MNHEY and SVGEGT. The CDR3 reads CASSYWDRQETQYF. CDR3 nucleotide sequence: TGTGCCAGCAGTTACTGGGACAGGCAAGAGACCCAGTACTTC.

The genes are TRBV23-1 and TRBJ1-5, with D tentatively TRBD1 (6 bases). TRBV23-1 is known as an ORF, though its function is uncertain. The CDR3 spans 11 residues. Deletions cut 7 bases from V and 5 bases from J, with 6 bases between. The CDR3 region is CASTGDQPQHF. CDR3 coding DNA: TGCGCCAGCACAGGGGATCAGCCCCAGCATTTT.

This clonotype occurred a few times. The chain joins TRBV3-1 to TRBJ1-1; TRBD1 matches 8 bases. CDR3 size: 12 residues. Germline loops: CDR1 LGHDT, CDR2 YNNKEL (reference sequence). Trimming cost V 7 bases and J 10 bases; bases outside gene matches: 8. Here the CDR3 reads CASTGSDRGAFF. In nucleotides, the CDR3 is TGTGCCAGCACCGGGAGTGACAGGGGAGCTTTCTTT.

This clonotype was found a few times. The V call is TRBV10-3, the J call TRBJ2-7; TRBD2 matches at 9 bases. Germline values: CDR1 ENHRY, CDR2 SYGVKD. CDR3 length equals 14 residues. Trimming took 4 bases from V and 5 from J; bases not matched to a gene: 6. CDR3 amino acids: CAISGDSGGHEQYF. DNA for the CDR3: TGTGCCATCAGTGGGGATAGCGGGGGTCACGAGCAGTACTTC.

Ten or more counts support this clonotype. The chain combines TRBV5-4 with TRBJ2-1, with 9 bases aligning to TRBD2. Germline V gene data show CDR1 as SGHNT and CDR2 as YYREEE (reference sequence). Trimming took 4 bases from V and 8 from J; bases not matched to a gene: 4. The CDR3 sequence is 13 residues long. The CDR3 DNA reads TGTGCCAGCAGCGGGACTAGCAGGTATGAGCAGTTCTTC. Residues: CASSGTSRYEQFF.

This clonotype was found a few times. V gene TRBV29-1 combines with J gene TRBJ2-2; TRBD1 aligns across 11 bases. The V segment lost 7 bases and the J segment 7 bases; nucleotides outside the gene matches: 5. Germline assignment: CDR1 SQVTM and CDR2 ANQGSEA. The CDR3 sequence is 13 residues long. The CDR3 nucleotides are TGCAGCGCCCGGACAGGGGGCAACGGGGAGCTGTTTTTT. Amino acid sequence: CSARTGGNGELFF.

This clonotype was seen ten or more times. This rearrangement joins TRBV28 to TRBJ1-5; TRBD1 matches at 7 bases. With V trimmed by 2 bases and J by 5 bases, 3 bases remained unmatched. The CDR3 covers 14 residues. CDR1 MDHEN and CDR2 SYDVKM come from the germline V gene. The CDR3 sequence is CASSLRQGDQPQHF. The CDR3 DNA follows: TGTGCCAGCAGTTTACGACAGGGAGATCAGCCCCAGCATTTT.

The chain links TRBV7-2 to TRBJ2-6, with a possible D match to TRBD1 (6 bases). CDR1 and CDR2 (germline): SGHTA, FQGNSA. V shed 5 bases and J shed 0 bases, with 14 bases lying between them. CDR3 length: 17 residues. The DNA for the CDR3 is TGTGCCAGCAGCCCCGGGACAAGCTTCTCTGGGGCCAACGTCCTGACTTTC. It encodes CASSPGTSFSGANVLTF.

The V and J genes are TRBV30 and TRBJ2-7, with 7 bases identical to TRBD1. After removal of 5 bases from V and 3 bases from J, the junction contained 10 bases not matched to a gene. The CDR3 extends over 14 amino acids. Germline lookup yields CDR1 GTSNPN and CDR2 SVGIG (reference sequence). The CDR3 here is CAWCDRALCYEQYF. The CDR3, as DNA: TGTGCCTGGTGCGACAGGGCCCTATGCTACGAGCAGTACTTC.

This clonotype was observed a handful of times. The chain's CDR3 is CSATEQGVIQPQHF. The CDR3 bases are TGCAGTGCTACGGAGCAGGGAGTTATTCAGCCCCAGCATTTT. The genes are TRBV20-1 and TRBJ1-5, with D maybe TRBD1 (5 bases). Germline loops: CDR1 DFQATT, CDR2 SNEGSKA (reference sequence). Trimming shortened V by 4 bases and J by 6 bases, and 16 bases separated the two germline ends. The CDR3 contains 14 residues.

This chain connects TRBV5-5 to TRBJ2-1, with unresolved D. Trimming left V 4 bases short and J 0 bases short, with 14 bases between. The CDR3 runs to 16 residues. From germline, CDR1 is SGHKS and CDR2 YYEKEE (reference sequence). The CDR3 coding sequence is TGTGCCAGCAGCCTCCCTGGCGCCGCCTCCTACAATGAGCAGTTCTTC. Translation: CASSLPGAASYNEQFF.

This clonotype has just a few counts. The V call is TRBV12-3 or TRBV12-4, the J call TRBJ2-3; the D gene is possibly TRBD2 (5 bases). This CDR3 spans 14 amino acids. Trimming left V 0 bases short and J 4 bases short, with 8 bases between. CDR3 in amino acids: CASSLALGADTQYF. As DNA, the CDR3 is TGTGCCAGCAGTTTAGCGCTGGGAGCAGATACGCAGTATTTT.

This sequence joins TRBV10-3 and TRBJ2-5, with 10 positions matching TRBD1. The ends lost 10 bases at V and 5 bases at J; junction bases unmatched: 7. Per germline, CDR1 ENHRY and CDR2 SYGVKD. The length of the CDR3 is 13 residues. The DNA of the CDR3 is TGTGCCACCCGACAGGGGGCTGAGGAGACCCAGTACTTC. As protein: CATRQGAEETQYF.

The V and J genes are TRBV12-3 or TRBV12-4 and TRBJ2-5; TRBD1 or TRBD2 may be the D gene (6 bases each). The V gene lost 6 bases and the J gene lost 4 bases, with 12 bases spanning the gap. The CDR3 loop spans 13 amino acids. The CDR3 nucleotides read TGTGCCAGCAGATGGGGGGCCGGAGAGACCCAGTACTTC. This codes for CASRWGAGETQYF.

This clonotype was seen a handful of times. In DNA form, the CDR3 reads TGTGCCAGCAGTCAGGGGACAGGGGTTTTCGGGGAGCTGTTTTTT. Translated: CASSQGTGVFGELFF. V usage is TRBV12-3 or TRBV12-4 and J usage is TRBJ2-2, with TRBD1 identical over 10 bases. The CDR3 is 15 amino acids. The V gene end was trimmed by 5 bases and the J gene end by 7 bases; junction bases not matched to a gene: 7.

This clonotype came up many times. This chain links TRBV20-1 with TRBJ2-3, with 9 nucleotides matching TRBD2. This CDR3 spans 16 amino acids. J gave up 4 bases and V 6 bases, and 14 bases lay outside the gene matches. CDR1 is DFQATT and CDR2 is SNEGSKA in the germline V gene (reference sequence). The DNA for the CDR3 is TGCAGTGCCGTTTTGGGCGGGGGGGCCGTAGCAGATACGCAGTATTTT. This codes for CSAVLGGGAVADTQYF.

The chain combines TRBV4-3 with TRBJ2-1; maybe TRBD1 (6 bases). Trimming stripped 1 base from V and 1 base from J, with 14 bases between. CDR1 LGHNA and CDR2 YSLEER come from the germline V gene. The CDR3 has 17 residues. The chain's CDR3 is CASSQVNSGQSYNEQFF. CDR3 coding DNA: TGCGCCAGCAGCCAAGTTAATTCAGGACAGTCCTACAATGAGCAGTTCTTC.

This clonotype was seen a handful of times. CDR3 loop: CASSRVREQYV. CDR3 bases: TGTGCCAGCAGCCGAGTTCGCGAGCAGTACGTC. The chain recombines TRBV14 with TRBJ2-7; D unclear. Germline V gene sequence: CDR1 SGHDN, CDR2 FVKESK. The CDR3 extends over 11 amino acids. V was shortened by 4 bases and J by 6 bases, with 7 bases between the two germline ends.

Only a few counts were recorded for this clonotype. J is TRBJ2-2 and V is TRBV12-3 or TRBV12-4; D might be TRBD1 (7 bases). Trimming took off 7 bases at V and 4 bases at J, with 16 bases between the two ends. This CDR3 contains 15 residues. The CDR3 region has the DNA TGTGCCAGCACCGGAGGAGGGGGCCTCACCGGGGAGCTGTTTTTT. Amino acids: CASTGGGGLTGELFF.

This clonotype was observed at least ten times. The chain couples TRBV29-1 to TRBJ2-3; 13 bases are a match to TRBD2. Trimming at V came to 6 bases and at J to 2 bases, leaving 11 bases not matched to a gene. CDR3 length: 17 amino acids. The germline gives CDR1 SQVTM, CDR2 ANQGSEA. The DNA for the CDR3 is TGCAGCGTCGTAAAGCTACTAGCGGGGGGGCCCACAGATACGCAGTATTTT. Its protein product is CSVVKLLAGGPTDTQYF.

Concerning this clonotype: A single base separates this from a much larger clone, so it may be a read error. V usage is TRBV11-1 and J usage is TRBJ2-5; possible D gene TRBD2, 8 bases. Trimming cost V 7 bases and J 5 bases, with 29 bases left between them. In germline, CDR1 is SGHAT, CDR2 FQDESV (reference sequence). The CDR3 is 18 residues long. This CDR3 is CASTSGGSGDQEEETQYF. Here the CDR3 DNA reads TGTGCCAGCACCTCAGGGGGTAGCGGGGACCAAGAGGAGGAGACCCAGTACTTC.

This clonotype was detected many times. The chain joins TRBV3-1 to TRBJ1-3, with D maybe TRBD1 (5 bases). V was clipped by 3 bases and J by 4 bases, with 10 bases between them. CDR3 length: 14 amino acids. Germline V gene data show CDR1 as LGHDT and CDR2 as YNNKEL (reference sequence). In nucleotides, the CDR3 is TGTGCCAGCAGCCAGCAGGGAGCCGGAAACACCATATATTTT. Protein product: CASSQQGAGNTIYF.

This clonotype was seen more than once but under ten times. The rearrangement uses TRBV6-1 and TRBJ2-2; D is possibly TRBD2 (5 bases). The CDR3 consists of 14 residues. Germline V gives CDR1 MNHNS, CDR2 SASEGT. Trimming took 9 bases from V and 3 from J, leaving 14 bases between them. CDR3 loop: CASCEGYYTGELFF. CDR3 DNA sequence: TGTGCCAGTTGTGAGGGCTACTACACCGGGGAGCTGTTTTTT.

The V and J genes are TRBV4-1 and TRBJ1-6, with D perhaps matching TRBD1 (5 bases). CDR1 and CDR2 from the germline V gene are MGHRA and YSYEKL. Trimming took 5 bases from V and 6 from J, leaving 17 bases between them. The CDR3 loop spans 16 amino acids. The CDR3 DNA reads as TGCGCCAGCAGCATTGGCTCCGGGACGCTTAATTCACCCCTCCACTTT. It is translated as CASSIGSGTLNSPLHF.

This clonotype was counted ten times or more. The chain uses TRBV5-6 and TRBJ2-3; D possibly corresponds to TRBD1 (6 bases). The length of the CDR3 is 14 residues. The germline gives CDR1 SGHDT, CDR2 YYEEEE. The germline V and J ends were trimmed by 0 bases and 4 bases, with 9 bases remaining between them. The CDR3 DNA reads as TGTGCCAGCAGCTTGGCGAAGGGGGCAGATACGCAGTATTTT. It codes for CASSLAKGADTQYF.

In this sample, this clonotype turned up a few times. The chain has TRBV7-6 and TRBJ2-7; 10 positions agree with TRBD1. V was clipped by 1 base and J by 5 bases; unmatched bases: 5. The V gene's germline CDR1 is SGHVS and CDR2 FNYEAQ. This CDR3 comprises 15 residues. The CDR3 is CASSLGTGGEDEQYF. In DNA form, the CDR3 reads TGTGCCAGCAGCTTAGGGACAGGGGGAGAGGACGAGCAGTACTTC.